The clone carrying this TCR beta chain was counted at least ten times. Antigen: not known. These data originate in a study of early T cells in non-severe SARS-CoV-2 infection. As for the study in general: Sequencing targeted bulk RNA from unsorted whole blood, leaving chains unpaired.

Germline CDR1 and CDR2: PRHDT and FYEKMQ (reference sequence). V shed 2 bases and J 3 bases; nucleotides not matched to a gene: 6. The CDR3 has 16 residues. Unique molecular identifiers were affixed to single, distinct cDNA molecules. TCRdb reprocessed the 5' RACE reads via MiXCR and lists one record per CDR3 protein. The sample includes approximately 70,000 distinct CDR3 sequences, roughly an eighth of them seen just once. Study outcomes and limitations: Matches to VDJdb favored anti-spike CD8 responses and missed private and CD4 specificities.

Sequencing was performed on whole blood. The chain recombines TRBV13 with TRBJ2-2; 7 bases align to TRBD1. This receptor was identified in an adult who was a healthcare worker with PCR-confirmed SARS-CoV-2 infection or an uninfected control (not recorded which). CDR3 in DNA: TGTGCCAGCAGCTTATCCGTAACAGGGGACACCGGGGAGCTGTTTTTT. This translates into CASSLSVTGDTGELFF.